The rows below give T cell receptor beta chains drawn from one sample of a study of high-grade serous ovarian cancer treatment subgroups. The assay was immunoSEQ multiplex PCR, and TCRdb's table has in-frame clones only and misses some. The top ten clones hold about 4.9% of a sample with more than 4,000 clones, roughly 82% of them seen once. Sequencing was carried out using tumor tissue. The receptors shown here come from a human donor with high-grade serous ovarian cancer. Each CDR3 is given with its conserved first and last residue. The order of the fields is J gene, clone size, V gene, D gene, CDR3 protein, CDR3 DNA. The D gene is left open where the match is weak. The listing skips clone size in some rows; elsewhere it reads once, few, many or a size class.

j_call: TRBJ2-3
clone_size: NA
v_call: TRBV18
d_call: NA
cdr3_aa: CASSPRADTQYF
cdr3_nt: TGTGCCAGCTCACCAAGGGCAGATACGCAGTATTTT

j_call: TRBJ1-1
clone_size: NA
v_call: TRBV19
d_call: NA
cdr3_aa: CASTLSAGADTEAFF
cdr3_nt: TGTGCCAGTACCCTATCCGCAGGGGCGGACACTGAAGCTTTCTTT

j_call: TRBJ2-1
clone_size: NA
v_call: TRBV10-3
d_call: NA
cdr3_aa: CAISESWRGNEQFF
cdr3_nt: TGTGCCATCAGTGAGTCGTGGCGGGGCAATGAGCAGTTCTTC

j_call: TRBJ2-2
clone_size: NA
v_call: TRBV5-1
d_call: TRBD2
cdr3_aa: CASSLAGGPAGGTGELFF
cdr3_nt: TGCGCCAGCAGCTTGGCCGGGGGACCAGCGGGGGGAACCGGGGAGCTGTTTTTT

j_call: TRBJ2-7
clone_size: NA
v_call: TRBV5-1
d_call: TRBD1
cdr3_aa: CASSLGQGADEQYF
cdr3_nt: TGCGCCAGCAGCTTGGGACAGGGGGCCGACGAGCAGTACTTC

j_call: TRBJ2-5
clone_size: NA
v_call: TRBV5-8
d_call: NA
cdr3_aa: CASSSGQTYQETQYF
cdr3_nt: TGTGCCAGCAGCTCGGGACAAACGTACCAAGAGACCCAGTACTTC

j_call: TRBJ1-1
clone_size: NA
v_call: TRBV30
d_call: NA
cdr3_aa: CAWSVQIGTEAFF
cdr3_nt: TGTGCCTGGAGTGTACAAATTGGCACTGAAGCTTTCTTT

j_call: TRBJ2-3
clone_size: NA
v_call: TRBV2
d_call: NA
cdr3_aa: CASSLQGDTQYF
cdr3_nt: TGTGCCAGCAGTCTACAGGGAGATACGCAGTATTTT

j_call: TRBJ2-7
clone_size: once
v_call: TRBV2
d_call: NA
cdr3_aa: CASSYSRYEQYF
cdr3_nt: TGTGCCAGCAGTTATAGTAGGTACGAGCAGTACTTC

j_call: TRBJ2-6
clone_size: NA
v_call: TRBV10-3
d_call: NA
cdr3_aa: CAITPKWDSGANVLTF
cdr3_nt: TGTGCCATCACCCCTAAGTGGGACTCTGGGGCCAACGTCCTGACTTTC

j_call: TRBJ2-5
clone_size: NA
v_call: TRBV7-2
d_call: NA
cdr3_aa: CASSSIRGGETQYF
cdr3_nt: TGTGCCAGCAGCTCAATCCGGGGAGGAGAGACCCAGTACTTC

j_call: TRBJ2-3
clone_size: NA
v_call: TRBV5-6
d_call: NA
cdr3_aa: CASSLLVGGPDTQYF
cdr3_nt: TGTGCCAGCAGCCTTTTGGTGGGGGGGCCGGATACGCAGTATTTT

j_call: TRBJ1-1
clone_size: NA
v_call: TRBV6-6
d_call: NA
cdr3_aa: CASSYSNRPEAFF
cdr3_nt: TGTGCCAGCAGTTACTCGAACCGACCTGAAGCTTTCTTT

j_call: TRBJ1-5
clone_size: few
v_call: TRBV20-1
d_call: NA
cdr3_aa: CSAWARAAQHF
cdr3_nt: TGCAGTGCTTGGGCTAGGGCAGCCCAGCATTTT

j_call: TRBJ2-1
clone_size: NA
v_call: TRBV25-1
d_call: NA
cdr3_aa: CASSELTEAKDEQFF
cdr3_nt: TGTGCCAGCAGTGAACTTACCGAGGCGAAGGATGAGCAGTTCTTC

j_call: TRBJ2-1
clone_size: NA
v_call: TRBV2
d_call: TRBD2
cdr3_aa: CATPRGIGGSLNEQFF
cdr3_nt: TGTGCCACCCCCCGCGGTATCGGGGGGAGCTTGAATGAGCAGTTCTTC

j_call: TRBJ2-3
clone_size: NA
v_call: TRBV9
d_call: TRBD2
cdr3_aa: CASSVNPAGGDTQYF
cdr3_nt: TGTGCCAGCAGCGTAAATCCAGCGGGGGGAGATACGCAGTATTTT

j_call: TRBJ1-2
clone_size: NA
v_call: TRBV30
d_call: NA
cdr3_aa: CAWSPPRTGSNYGYTF
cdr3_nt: TGTGCCTGGAGTCCACCTAGGACGGGCTCCAACTATGGCTACACCTTC

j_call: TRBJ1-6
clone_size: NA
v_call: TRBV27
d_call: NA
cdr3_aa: CASSHRPGSALHF
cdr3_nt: TGTGCCAGCAGTCACCGACCGGGTTCAGCCCTCCACTTT

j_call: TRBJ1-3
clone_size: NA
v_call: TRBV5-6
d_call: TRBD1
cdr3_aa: CASSWYRGPSSGNTIYF
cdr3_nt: TGTGCCAGCAGCTGGTACAGGGGGCCAAGCTCTGGAAACACCATATATTTT

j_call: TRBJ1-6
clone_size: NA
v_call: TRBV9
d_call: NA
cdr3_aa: CASSVDSSIDNSPLHF
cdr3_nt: TGTGCCAGCAGCGTCGACAGTAGTATAGATAATTCACCCCTCCACTTT

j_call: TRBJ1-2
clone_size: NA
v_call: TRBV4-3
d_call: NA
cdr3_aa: CASSLRRDLYGYTF
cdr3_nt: TGCGCCAGCAGCCTTCGGAGAGACCTCTATGGCTACACCTTC

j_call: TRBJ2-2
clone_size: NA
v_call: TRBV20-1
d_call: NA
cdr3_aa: CSAWTTGELFF
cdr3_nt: TGCAGTGCTTGGACTACCGGGGAGCTGTTTTTT

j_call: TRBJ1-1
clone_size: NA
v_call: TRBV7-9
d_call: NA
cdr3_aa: CASSPRGGGRMNTEAFF
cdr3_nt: TGTGCCAGCAGCCCCCGGGGTGGGGGCCGAATGAACACTGAAGCTTTCTTT

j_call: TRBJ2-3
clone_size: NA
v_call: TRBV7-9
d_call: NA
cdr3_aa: CASSLAVLPTDTQYF
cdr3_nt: TGTGCCAGCAGCTTAGCGGTCTTACCCACAGATACGCAGTATTTT

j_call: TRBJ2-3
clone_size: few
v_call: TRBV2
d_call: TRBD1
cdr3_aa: CASSWTGSTDTQYF
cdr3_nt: TGTGCCAGCAGTTGGACAGGGAGCACAGATACGCAGTATTTT

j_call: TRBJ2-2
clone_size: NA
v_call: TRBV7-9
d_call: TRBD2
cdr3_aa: CASSSKTLSGVTGELFF
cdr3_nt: TGTGCCAGCAGCTCCAAAACTCTTAGCGGGGTCACCGGGGAGCTGTTTTTT

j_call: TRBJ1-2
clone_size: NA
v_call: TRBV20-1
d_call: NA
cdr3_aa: CSAQSNYGYTF
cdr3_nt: TGCAGTGCCCAAAGTAACTATGGCTACACCTTC

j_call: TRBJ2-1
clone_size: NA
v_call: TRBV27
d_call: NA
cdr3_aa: CASSFLAGENNEQFF
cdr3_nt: TGTGCCAGCAGTTTTCTGGCAGGCGAGAACAATGAGCAGTTCTTC

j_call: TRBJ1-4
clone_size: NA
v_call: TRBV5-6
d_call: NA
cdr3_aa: CASSLRFREKLFF
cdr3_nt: TGTGCCAGCAGCTTAAGGTTTCGTGAAAAACTGTTTTTT

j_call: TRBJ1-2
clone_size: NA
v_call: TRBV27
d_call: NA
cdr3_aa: CASSFRAGAGYTF
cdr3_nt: TGTGCCAGCAGTTTTAGGGCAGGGGCTGGCTACACCTTC

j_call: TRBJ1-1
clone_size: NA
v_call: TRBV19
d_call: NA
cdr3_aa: CASSIISVGGTEAFF
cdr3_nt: TGTGCCAGTAGTATTATTTCCGTCGGCGGGACAGAAGCTTTCTTT

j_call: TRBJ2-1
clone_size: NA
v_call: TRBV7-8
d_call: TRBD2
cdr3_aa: CASSTAGLHNEQFF
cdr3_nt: TGTGCCAGCAGCACAGCGGGACTTCACAATGAGCAGTTCTTC

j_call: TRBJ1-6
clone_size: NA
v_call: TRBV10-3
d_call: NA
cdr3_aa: CAISESRHSPLHF
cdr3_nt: TGTGCCATCAGTGAGTCAAGACATTCACCCCTCCACTTT

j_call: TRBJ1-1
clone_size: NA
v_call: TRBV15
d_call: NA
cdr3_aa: CATSNTRNTEAFF
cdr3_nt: TGTGCCACCAGCAATACTAGGAACACTGAAGCTTTCTTT

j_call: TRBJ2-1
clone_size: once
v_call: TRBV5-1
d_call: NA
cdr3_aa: CASSLGQVFFF
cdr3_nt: TGCGCCAGCAGCTTGGGACAGGTGTTTTTCTTC

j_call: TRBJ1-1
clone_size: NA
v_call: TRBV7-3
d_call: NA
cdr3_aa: CASSSSSGEAFF
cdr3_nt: TGTGCCAGCAGCTCCTCTTCGGGTGAAGCTTTCTTT

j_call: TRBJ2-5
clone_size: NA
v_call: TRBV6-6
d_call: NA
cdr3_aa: CASSTRVLGETQYF
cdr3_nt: TGTGCCAGCAGCACCCGGGTTCTTGGAGAGACCCAGTACTTC

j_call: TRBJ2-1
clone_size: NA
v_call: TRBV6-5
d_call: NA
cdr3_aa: CASHRTGRNEQFF
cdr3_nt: TGTGCCAGCCATCGGACTGGGCGGAATGAGCAGTTCTTC

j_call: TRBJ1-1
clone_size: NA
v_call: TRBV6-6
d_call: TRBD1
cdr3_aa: CASSSRDRGRRAFF
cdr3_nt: TGTGCCAGCAGTTCTCGGGACAGGGGGCGGCGAGCTTTCTTT

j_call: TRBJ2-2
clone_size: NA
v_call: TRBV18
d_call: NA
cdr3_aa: CASSPANTGELFF
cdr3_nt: TGTGCCAGCTCACCGGCGAACACCGGGGAGCTGTTTTTT

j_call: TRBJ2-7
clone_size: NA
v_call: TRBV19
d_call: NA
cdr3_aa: CASSIEIDGTYEQYF
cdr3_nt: TGTGCCAGTAGTATAGAGATAGACGGAACCTACGAGCAGTACTTC

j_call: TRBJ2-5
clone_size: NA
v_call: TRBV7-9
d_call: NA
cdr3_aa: CASSLSQHEETQYF
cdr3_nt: TGTGCCAGCAGCTTAAGCCAACACGAAGAGACCCAGTACTTC

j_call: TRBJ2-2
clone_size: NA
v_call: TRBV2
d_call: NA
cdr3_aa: CASSPRSASTGELFF
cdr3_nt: TGTGCCAGCAGTCCTCGTTCTGCTAGCACCGGGGAGCTGTTTTTT

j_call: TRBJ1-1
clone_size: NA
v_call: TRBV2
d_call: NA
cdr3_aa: CASSLGAMEAFF
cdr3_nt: TGTGCCAGCAGCTTAGGAGCTATGGAAGCTTTCTTT

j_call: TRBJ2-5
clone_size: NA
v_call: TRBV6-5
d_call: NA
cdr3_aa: CASSSRETQYF
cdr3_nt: TGTGCCAGCAGTTCGCGAGAGACCCAGTACTTC

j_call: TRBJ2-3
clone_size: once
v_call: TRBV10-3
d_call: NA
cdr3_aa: CAISPGVSGDTQYF
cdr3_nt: TGTGCCATCAGTCCAGGGGTCTCCGGGGATACGCAGTATTTT

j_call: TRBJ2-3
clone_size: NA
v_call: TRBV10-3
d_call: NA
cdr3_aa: CAISESKGGATDTQYF
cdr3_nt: TGTGCCATCAGTGAGTCTAAGGGGGGGGCGACAGATACGCAGTATTTT

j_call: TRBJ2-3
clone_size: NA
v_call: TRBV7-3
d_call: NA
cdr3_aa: CASSTAPGDTQYF
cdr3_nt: TGTGCCAGCAGCACCGCACCCGGGGATACGCAGTATTTT

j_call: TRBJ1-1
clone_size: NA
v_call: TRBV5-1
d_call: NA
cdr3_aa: CASSLAEDTEAFF
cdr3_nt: TGCGCCAGCAGCTTGGCCGAGGACACTGAAGCTTTCTTT

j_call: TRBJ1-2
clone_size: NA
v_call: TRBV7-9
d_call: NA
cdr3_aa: CASSPVTAREGYTF
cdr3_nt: TGTGCCAGCAGCCCCGTCACCGCAAGGGAAGGCTACACCTTC

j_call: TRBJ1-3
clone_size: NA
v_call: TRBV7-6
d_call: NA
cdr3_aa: CASSLTRNTIYF
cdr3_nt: TGTGCCAGCAGCCTAACTAGAAACACCATATATTTT

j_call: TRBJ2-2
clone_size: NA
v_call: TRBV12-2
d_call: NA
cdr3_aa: CASRLPGELFF
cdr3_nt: TGTGCAAGTCGCCTCCCCGGGGAGCTGTTTTTT

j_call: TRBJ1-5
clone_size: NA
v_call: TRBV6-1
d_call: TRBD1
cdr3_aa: CAIGTGSNQPQHF
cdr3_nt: TGTGCCATCGGGACAGGGAGCAATCAGCCCCAGCATTTT

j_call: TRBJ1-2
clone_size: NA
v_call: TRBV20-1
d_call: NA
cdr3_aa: CSAVAGYTF
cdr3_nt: TGCAGTGCCGTGGCAGGCTACACCTTC

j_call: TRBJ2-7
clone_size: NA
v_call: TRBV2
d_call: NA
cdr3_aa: CASSYSRYEQYF
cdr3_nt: TGTGCCAGCAGTTATAGTAGGTACGAGCAGTACTTC

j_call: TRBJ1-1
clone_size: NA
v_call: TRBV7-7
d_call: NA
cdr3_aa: CASSPQGVNTEAFF
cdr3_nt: TGTGCTAGCAGCCCGCAAGGGGTGAACACTGAAGCTTTCTTT

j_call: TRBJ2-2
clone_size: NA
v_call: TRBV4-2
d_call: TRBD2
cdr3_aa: CASSQDSSGGAGELFF
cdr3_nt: TGTGCCAGCAGCCAAGATTCGAGCGGGGGCGCCGGGGAGCTGTTTTTT

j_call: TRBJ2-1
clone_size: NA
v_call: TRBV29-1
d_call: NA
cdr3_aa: CSVEADSYNEQFF
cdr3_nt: TGCAGCGTTGAGGCGGACAGCTACAATGAGCAGTTCTTC